The 32 T cell receptor beta chains presented below share a single source sample, sequenced in a study of identifying expanded T cells in peripheral blood. TCRdb's table, derived via immunoSEQ multiplex PCR, lists solely in-frame clones and lacks some. The sample comprises approximately 120,000 clones, 84% of which are singletons, and about 3.1% rests with the top ten. The sequenced material came from blood. The receptor source for this set is a person between 18 and 75 years old in good health.

The chain has TRBV7-2 and TRBJ1-1; D is unclear. In germline, CDR1 is SGHTA, CDR2 FQGNSA. Trimming cost V 5 bases and J 8 bases, with 18 bases left between them. The CDR3 spans 14 residues. CDR3 in amino acids: CASSGSSTILEAFF. Here the CDR3 DNA reads TGTGCCAGCAGCGGAAGTTCCACCATTCTGGAAGCTTTCTTT.

The gene calls are TRBV10-2 and TRBJ1-2; D call uncertain. The CDR3 length is 13 residues. Looked up from germline, CDR1 is WSHSY and CDR2 is SAAADI. V was cut by 6 bases and J by 2 bases, with 10 bases left in between. Here the CDR3 DNA reads TGCGCCAGCAGGTCGGCTCAAAACTATGGCTACACCTTC. Residues: CASRSAQNYGYTF.

This chain connects TRBV7-9 to TRBJ1-1; tentative D call: TRBD1 (6 bases). The germline gives CDR1 SEHNR, CDR2 FQNEAQ (reference sequence). The CDR3 covers 14 residues. With 1 base removed from V and 4 bases from J, the gap between germline ends came to 10 bases. This chain's CDR3 is CASSLGQGSTEAFF. The CDR3 region has the DNA TGTGCCAGCAGCTTAGGGCAGGGGAGCACTGAAGCTTTCTTT.

The chain links TRBV4-3 to TRBJ1-5, with unresolved D. In germline, CDR1 is LGHNA, CDR2 YSLEER. V shed 4 bases and J shed 0 bases, with 10 bases lying between them. The CDR3 runs to 15 residues. The CDR3 loop is CASSLNLVSNQPQHF. The CDR3, as DNA: TGCGCCAGCAGCCTAAATCTGGTTAGCAATCAGCCCCAGCATTTT.

V and J are TRBV5-6 and TRBJ2-5, with D uncertain. The CDR3 extends over 13 amino acids. Germline V gives CDR1 SGHDT, CDR2 YYEEEE. The germline V and J ends were trimmed by 0 bases and 5 bases, with 8 bases remaining between them. This CDR3 is CASSLDSRETQYF. In DNA, the CDR3 is TGTGCCAGCAGCTTGGATAGTAGGGAGACCCAGTACTTC.

V usage is TRBV6-1 and J usage is TRBJ2-2, with unresolved D. The CDR3 runs to 13 residues. Germline assignment: CDR1 MNHNS and CDR2 SASEGT. V shed 6 bases and J shed 3 bases, with 8 bases lying between them. CDR3 residues: CASSPRDTGELFF. The CDR3 nucleotides are TGTGCCAGCAGCCCTCGGGACACCGGGGAGCTGTTTTTT.

The chain combines TRBV7-9 with TRBJ2-5; no clear D. From germline, CDR1 is SEHNR and CDR2 FQNEAQ (reference sequence). There are 14 residues in the CDR3. Trimming left V 5 bases short and J 1 base short, with 11 bases between. CDR3: CASSPVWGQETQYF. CDR3 DNA: TGTGCCAGCAGCCCCGTTTGGGGCCAAGAGACCCAGTACTTC.

The chain recombines TRBV7-2 with TRBJ1-5; D remains unclear. Trimming removed 0 bases at V and 7 bases at J, with 13 bases between. This CDR3 spans 15 amino acids. Germline CDR1 SGHTA, CDR2 FQGNSA. CDR3 amino acids: CASSLAVGKEQPQHF. The CDR3 bases are TGTGCCAGCAGCTTAGCCGTGGGCAAAGAACAGCCCCAGCATTTT.

The chain combines TRBV14 with TRBJ1-5, with D uncertain. Germline CDR1 is SGHDN and CDR2 is FVKESK. The CDR3 sequence is 14 residues long. Trimming removed 5 bases from V and 2 bases from J, with 10 bases in between. Written as DNA, the CDR3 is TGTGCCAGCAGCGCTCAGATGGGCAATCAGCCCCAGCATTTT. This codes for CASSAQMGNQPQHF.

This rearrangement joins TRBV7-2 to TRBJ1-2; tentative D call: TRBD1 (6 bases). The germline V gene encodes CDR1 SGHTA and CDR2 FQGNSA. CDR3 size: 17 residues. V shed 2 bases and J shed 0 bases, with 16 bases lying between them. CDR3 sequence: CASSLYGRGQSNYGYTF. In DNA, the CDR3 is TGTGCCAGCAGCTTATACGGCAGGGGCCAATCTAACTATGGCTACACCTTC.

A word on this clone: A single base separates this from a much larger clone, so it may be a read error. The V gene is TRBV7-2, the J gene TRBJ2-2; D tentatively fits TRBD1 or TRBD2 (5 bases each). Per germline, CDR1 SGHTA and CDR2 FQGNSA. The CDR3 is 15 amino acids. Trimming took 4 bases from V and 0 from J, leaving 9 bases between them. The CDR3 loop is CASSYGTANTGELFF. The CDR3 coding sequence is TGTGCCAGCAGCTACGGGACGGCGAACACCGGGGAGCTGTTTTTT.

This chain joins TRBV7-2 and TRBJ1-4; TRBD1 matches at 9 bases. Germline V gives CDR1 SGHTA, CDR2 FQGNSA. The CDR3 is made up of 14 amino acids. V was pared by 5 bases and J by 8 bases, with 6 bases of the junction left unmatched. CDR3 sequence (DNA): TGTGCCAGCAGCCCGGACAGGGGTAAAGAAAAACTGTTTTTT. This translates into CASSPDRGKEKLFF.

The V call is TRBV12-2, the J call TRBJ1-6; TRBD1, the D gene given by the table, was not confirmed from the DNA. TRBV12-2 is noted as a pseudogene. This CDR3 is built from 18 residues. The CDR3 spells CASRLTRGTGPGNSPLHF. The CDR3 bases are TGTGCAAGTCGCTTAACCCGTGGGACAGGGCCCGGTAACTCACCCCTCCACTTT.

The genes are TRBV6-1 and TRBJ1-1, with TRBD1 as a possible D gene (5 bases). Germline-derived CDR1 and CDR2 are MNHNS and SASEGT. V was clipped by 6 bases and J by 5 bases, with 16 bases between them. CDR3 length: 14 residues. In DNA, the CDR3 is TGTGCCAGCAGGGAATCAGGGAGACGAACTGAAGCTTTCTTT. It specifies CASRESGRRTEAFF.

This clone was seen only a few times. The rearrangement joins TRBV18 to TRBJ1-2, with D unresolved. The CDR3 is made up of 13 amino acids. Trimming left V 1 base short and J 8 bases short, with 11 bases between. Germline CDR1 is KGHSH and CDR2 is LQKENI. The CDR3 sequence is CASSPQGDEGYTF. CDR3 bases: TGTGCCAGCTCACCACAGGGCGACGAAGGCTACACCTTC.

This clone has a count of ten or more. At the DNA level, this CDR3 is encoded by other sequences in the same sample as well. CDR3 bases: TGTGCCAGTAGTATTGGTGTCGGCTACACCTTC. Protein product: CASSIGVGYTF. V gene TRBV19 combines with J gene TRBJ1-2; D is undetermined. The CDR3 runs 11 residues. Germline CDR1 LNHDA, CDR2 SQIVND (reference sequence). With 3 bases removed from V and 8 bases from J, the gap between germline ends came to 7 bases.

V is TRBV10-3 and J is TRBJ2-3, with no clear D. The CDR3 consists of 10 residues. Germline CDR1 and CDR2: ENHRY and SYGVKD. Deletions cut 8 bases from V and 4 bases from J, with 4 bases between. CDR3 sequence (DNA): TGTGCCATCGGGGCAGATACGCAGTATTTT. Protein product: CAIGADTQYF.

The chain links TRBV19 to TRBJ1-4; tentative D call: TRBD1 (5 bases). From germline, CDR1 is LNHDA and CDR2 SQIVND (reference sequence). Trimming took 6 bases from V and 7 from J, leaving 15 bases between them. The CDR3 contains 14 residues. The CDR3 spells CASRGASWGEKLFF. The CDR3 bases are TGTGCCAGTAGAGGGGCCTCTTGGGGTGAAAAACTGTTTTTT.

J is TRBJ1-6 and V is TRBV5-1, with D perhaps matching TRBD1 (5 bases). CDR1 is SGHRS, CDR2 YFSETQ, per germline. The CDR3 is 15 amino acids. Trimming cost V 5 bases and J 7 bases, with 16 bases left between them. The CDR3 loop is CASRPPGTENSPLHF. The CDR3 DNA is TGCGCCAGCAGACCTCCCGGGACGGAGAATTCACCCCTCCACTTT.

The DNA of the CDR3 is TGTGCCAGCAGTGAAGCCTGGACAGGGGCCTACGAGCAGTACTTC. Its translation: CASSEAWTGAYEQYF. This sequence joins TRBV6-1 and TRBJ2-7; 9 nucleotides line up with TRBD1. The CDR3 extends over 15 amino acids. V lost 0 bases to trimming and J lost 2 bases; unmatched junction nucleotides: 2. The germline CDR1 and CDR2 sequences are MNHNS and SASEGT.

The V and J genes are TRBV7-9 and TRBJ2-7; TRBD1 matches 8 bases. The CDR3 consists of 19 residues. V dropped 4 bases and J dropped 1; count of bases not matched to a gene: 18. Per the germline V gene, CDR1 is SEHNR and CDR2 is FQNEAQ (reference sequence). Here the CDR3 DNA reads TGTGCCAGCAGCTCGCGTACCGGACAGGGCTTCCAAGTGTCCTACGAGCAGTACTTC. This codes for CASSSRTGQGFQVSYEQYF.

The chain couples TRBV4-2 to TRBJ1-1; maybe TRBD1 (6 bases). This CDR3 spans 17 amino acids. Per germline, CDR1 LGHNA and CDR2 YNFKEQ. V lost 6 bases and J 2 bases, leaving 22 bases between the germline ends. The CDR3 protein is CASSLRVGGAGNTEAFF. CDR3 bases: TGTGCCAGCAGTCTACGAGTAGGGGGGGCTGGAAACACTGAAGCTTTCTTT.

This chain joins TRBV29-1 and TRBJ1-2, with 7 bases lining up with TRBD1. J gave up 3 bases and V 6 bases, and 13 bases lay outside the gene matches. Looked up from germline, CDR1 is SQVTM and CDR2 is ANQGSEA. The CDR3 is 15 residues long. In DNA form, the CDR3 reads TGCAGCGTCAAAGGGACGACAGGGTGGGACTATGGCTACACCTTC. This encodes CSVKGTTGWDYGYTF.

The chain links TRBV6-5 to TRBJ1-1; D is uncertain. V was shortened by 10 bases and J by 5 bases, with 11 bases between the two germline ends. CDR1 MNHEY and CDR2 SVGAGI come from the germline V gene. The CDR3 has 11 residues. CDR3 loop: CATLRGTEAFF. DNA of the CDR3: TGTGCCACCCTTCGAGGGACTGAAGCTTTCTTT.

This clone was detected a few times. At one boundary the junction diverges from the germline segment, which might be a read error. The chain joins TRBV5-5 to TRBJ1-2; 8 bases are a match to TRBD1. Germline values: CDR1 SGHKS, CDR2 YYEKEE (reference sequence). The CDR3 sequence is 11 residues long. For the CDR3, the DNA is TGTGCCAGCAGCGTATTCCGGGACAGGCACTTC. It encodes CASSVFRDRHF.

V and J are TRBV7-9 and TRBJ2-3, with TRBD1 as a possible D gene (6 bases). V was cut by 5 bases and J by 5 bases, with 14 bases left in between. The CDR3 consists of 14 residues. Germline lookup yields CDR1 SEHNR and CDR2 FQNEAQ (reference sequence). CDR3: CASSPWTEGDTQYF. The CDR3 DNA is TGTGCCAGCAGCCCGTGGACAGAGGGAGATACGCAGTATTTT.

The chain couples TRBV2 to TRBJ2-3, with D maybe TRBD2 (5 bases). V was shortened by 6 bases and J by 3 bases, with 7 bases between the two germline ends. Germline assignment: CDR1 SNHLY and CDR2 FYNNEI. CDR3 length equals 12 residues. The CDR3 spells CASRTTTDTQYF. The CDR3, as DNA: TGTGCCAGCAGGACTACGACAGATACGCAGTATTTT.

This chain connects TRBV4-2 to TRBJ2-3; no clear D. Looked up from germline, CDR1 is LGHNA and CDR2 is YNFKEQ. Trimming removed 1 base at V and 2 bases at J, with 10 bases between. This CDR3 has 15 residues. As DNA, the CDR3 is TGTGCCAGCAGCCAAGTTGGCCAGGCCACAGATACGCAGTATTTT. Translation: CASSQVGQATDTQYF.

The chain links TRBV6-5 to TRBJ1-4, with TRBD1 identical over 8 bases. The ends lost 6 bases at V and 6 bases at J; junction bases unmatched: 6. CDR3 length: 14 residues. CDR1 and CDR2 from the germline V gene are MNHEY and SVGAGI. The CDR3 nucleotides read TGTGCCAGCAGCCGACAGGGGCGTCATGAAAAACTGTTTTTT. Protein product: CASSRQGRHEKLFF.

The DNA for the CDR3 is TGTGCCAGCAGCTTAGTCGGGGGGGCCTTCCCAGAGACCCAGTACTTC. This translates into CASSLVGGAFPETQYF. The V gene is TRBV7-6, the J gene TRBJ2-5, with TRBD2 matching over 8 bases. The V segment lost 1 base and the J segment 4 bases; nucleotides outside the gene matches: 8. The germline gives CDR1 SGHVS, CDR2 FNYEAQ. The CDR3 covers 16 residues. Filled out from reference TRBV7-6 and TRBJ2-5, the complete variable domain reads GAGVSQSPRYKVTKRGQDVALRCDPISGHVSLYWYRQALGQGPEFLTYFNYEAQQDKSGLPNDRFSAERPEGSISTLTIQRTEQRDSAMYRCASSLVGGAFPETQYFGPGTRLLVL.

The V gene is TRBV5-4, the J gene TRBJ1-2; no clear D. With 4 bases removed from V and 3 bases from J, the gap between germline ends came to 13 bases. Germline-derived CDR1 and CDR2 are SGHNT and YYREEE (reference sequence). The CDR3 loop spans 14 amino acids. The CDR3 protein is CASSQDAVHYGYTF. The CDR3 DNA follows: TGTGCCAGCAGCCAAGATGCAGTTCACTATGGCTACACCTTC.

The chain carries TRBV4-1 and TRBJ1-5; D unclear. Germline V gene data show CDR1 as MGHRA and CDR2 as YSYEKL. The CDR3 is 15 amino acids. V was shortened by 4 bases and J by 2 bases, with 12 bases between the two germline ends. The CDR3 region has the DNA TGCGCCAGCAGCCCCGGACTCTGGGGCAATCAGCCCCAGCATTTT. The encoded protein is CASSPGLWGNQPQHF.